The 14 T cell receptor beta chains below were found in one sample sequenced in a study of low-dose radiotherapy and immunotherapy resistance in tumors. Primers used for first-strand cDNA, a TRAV- and TRBV-specific set, covered both alpha and beta chains. The authors ran roughly 20 PCR cycles to amplify TCRs with a constant-region primer and V-primer adapter. TCRdb redid the calling of the reads with MiXCR, one entry per CDR3 protein. The table records 15,000 to 20,000 distinct CDR3 sequences, around 67% of them present only once. These receptors all come from a human donor with advanced metastatic prostate, ovarian, gallbladder or colorectal cancer (not recorded which). This table probably holds off-target reads from a library built for another chain.

The chain uses TRBV4-2 and TRBJ2-4, with 14 bases fitting TRBD2. CDR1 and CDR2 from the germline V gene are LGHNA and YNFKEQ. The CDR3 has 18 residues. Trimming took 2 bases from V and 5 from J; bases not matched to a gene: 8. This chain's CDR3 is CASSQMGLAGAWENIQYF. The CDR3 region has the DNA TGTGCCAGCAGCCAAATGGGACTAGCGGGAGCTTGGGAAAACATTCAGTACTTC.

This clonotype was observed a handful of times. The chain has TRBV3-1 and TRBJ2-1; 8 nucleotides match TRBD1. The CDR3 covers 15 residues. With V trimmed by 5 bases and J by 3 bases, 6 bases remained unmatched. Per the germline V gene, CDR1 is LGHDT and CDR2 is YNNKEL (reference sequence). As DNA, the CDR3 is TGTGCCAGCAGCTTCCGACAGGGGAGCTACAATGAGCAGTTCTTC. It yields the protein CASSFRQGSYNEQFF.

The chain recombines TRBV6-1 with TRBJ2-1; 7 bases map to TRBD2. Germline V gene data show CDR1 as MNHNS and CDR2 as SASEGT. The CDR3 extends over 13 amino acids. J lost 8 bases, V lost 10 bases, and 11 bases had no gene match. CDR3 sequence: CATTGTTVYEQFF. CDR3 DNA: TGTGCCACTACGGGGACTACGGTTTATGAGCAGTTCTTC.

The chain joins TRBV7-6 to TRBJ2-7, with a tentative D call TRBD1 (5 bases). The germline gives CDR1 SGHVS, CDR2 FNYEAQ. This CDR3 has 14 amino acids. Trimming took off 5 bases at V and 4 bases at J, with 15 bases between the two ends. The CDR3 DNA follows: TGTGCCAGCAGCCAAGGACACCTTTATTACGAGCAGTACTTC. Translated, it gives CASSQGHLYYEQYF.

The chain joins TRBV28 to TRBJ2-1; unclear D gene. The germline CDR1 and CDR2 sequences are MDHEN and SYDVKM. This CDR3 spans 13 amino acids. V lost 6 bases and J lost 10, with 16 bases in between. In nucleotides, the CDR3 is TGTGCCAGCAGCTACTCTGTTGGTCCGGAGCAGTTCTTC. Protein sequence: CASSYSVGPEQFF.

The chain uses TRBV7-2 and TRBJ2-3; 10 bases are a match to TRBD2. Germline values: CDR1 SGHTA, CDR2 FQGNSA. The trim removed 3 bases at V and 4 bases at J, leaving 10 bases unmatched. CDR3 size: 17 residues. The CDR3 region is CASSFSSGRYLPDTQYF. As DNA, the CDR3 is TGTGCCAGCAGCTTTTCTAGCGGGAGATACCTGCCAGATACGCAGTATTTT.

This sequence joins TRBV19 and TRBJ2-7, with D perhaps TRBD1 or TRBD2 (5 bases each). Trimming cost V 3 bases and J 2 bases, with 14 bases left between them. This CDR3 region has 15 residues. Germline CDR1 and CDR2: LNHDA and SQIVND (reference sequence). CDR3 residues: CASSIQWQGAYEQYF. In nucleotides, the CDR3 is TGTGCCAGTAGTATCCAATGGCAGGGAGCCTACGAGCAGTACTTC.

The rearrangement uses TRBV5-5 and TRBJ2-1; 11 nucleotides agree with TRBD2. Germline V gene lookup returns CDR1 SGHKS and CDR2 YYEKEE (reference sequence). There are 15 residues in the CDR3. Losses at the gene ends were 4 bases for V and 7 bases for J; bases not matched to a gene: 7. CDR3 in amino acids: CASSPVGTSGNEQFF. Here the CDR3 DNA reads TGTGCCAGCAGCCCGGTCGGGACTAGCGGTAATGAGCAGTTCTTC.

The gene calls are TRBV7-3 and TRBJ2-3, with TRBD2 matching over 9 bases. CDR1 is SGHTA and CDR2 is FQGTGA in the germline V gene. The length of the CDR3 is 15 residues. The V segment lost 5 bases and the J segment 1 base; nucleotides outside the gene matches: 4. The CDR3 coding sequence is TGTGCCAGCAGCCCCCAGCGGGGGGGCACAGATACGCAGTATTTT. Protein: CASSPQRGGTDTQYF. Looking up the rest from reference TRBV7-3 and TRBJ2-3 gives the full variable domain: GAGVSQTPSNKVTEKGKYVELRCDPISGHTALYWYRQSLGQGPEFLIYFQGTGAADDSGLPNDRFFAVRPEGSVSTLKIQRTERGDSAVYLCASSPQRGGTDTQYFGPGTRLTVL.

The chain couples TRBV6-4 to TRBJ1-5; D not certain. V was trimmed by 5 bases and J by 2 bases, leaving 7 bases between them. In germline, CDR1 is MRHNA, CDR2 SNTAGT. The CDR3 covers 13 residues. CDR3 residues: CASSQNRNQPQHF. The CDR3 DNA is TGTGCCAGCAGTCAGAACCGCAATCAGCCCCAGCATTTT.

The V call is TRBV6-2 or TRBV6-3, the J call TRBJ2-1; D is possibly TRBD1 (5 bases). The germline gives CDR1 MNHEY, CDR2 SVGEGT. This CDR3 spans 14 amino acids. V gave up 5 bases and J gave up 2 bases, with 10 bases separating them. CDR3 DNA sequence: TGTGCCAGCAGTCTATGGACAACCTACAATGAGCAGTTCTTC. Its protein is CASSLWTTYNEQFF.

The table lists this clonotype with a few counts. The chain joins TRBV11-1 to TRBJ2-7, with 7 bases matching TRBD1. The V gene's germline CDR1 is SGHAT and CDR2 FQDESV (reference sequence). This CDR3 contains 15 residues. With 5 bases clipped from V and 1 base from J, the junction kept 8 bases outside the gene matches. This CDR3 reads CASSQGTAISYEQYF. In DNA form, the CDR3 reads TGTGCCAGCAGCCAAGGGACAGCCATTTCCTACGAGCAGTACTTC.

The chain uses TRBV5-8 and TRBJ2-3, with D unresolved. Trimming cost V 3 bases and J 0 bases, with 11 bases left between them. In germline, CDR1 is SGHTS, CDR2 YDEGEE. CDR3 length equals 15 residues. This chain's CDR3 is CASSSLMTSTDTQYF. Here the CDR3 DNA reads TGTGCCAGCAGCTCCCTAATGACTAGCACAGATACGCAGTATTTT.

CDR3 residues: CASSAAGLANEQFF. CDR3 nucleotides: TGTGCCAGCAGCGCCGCGGGACTAGCAAATGAGCAGTTCTTC. The chain uses TRBV7-3 and TRBJ2-1, with 9 bases lining up with TRBD2. The ends lost 5 bases at V and 7 bases at J; junction bases unmatched: 6. This CDR3 is built from 14 residues. Germline V lookup: CDR1 SGHTA, CDR2 FQGTGA.